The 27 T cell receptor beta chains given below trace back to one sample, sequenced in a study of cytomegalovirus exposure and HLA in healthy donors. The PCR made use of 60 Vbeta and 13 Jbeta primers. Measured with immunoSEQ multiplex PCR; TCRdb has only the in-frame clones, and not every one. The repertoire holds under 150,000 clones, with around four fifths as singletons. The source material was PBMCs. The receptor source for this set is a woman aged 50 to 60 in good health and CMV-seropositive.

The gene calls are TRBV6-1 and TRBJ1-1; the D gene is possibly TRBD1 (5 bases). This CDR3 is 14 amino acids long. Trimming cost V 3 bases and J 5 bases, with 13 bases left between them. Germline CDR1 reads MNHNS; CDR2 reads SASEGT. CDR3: CASSEQGILTEAFF. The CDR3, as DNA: TGTGCCAGCAGTGAGCAGGGTATTTTAACTGAAGCTTTCTTT.

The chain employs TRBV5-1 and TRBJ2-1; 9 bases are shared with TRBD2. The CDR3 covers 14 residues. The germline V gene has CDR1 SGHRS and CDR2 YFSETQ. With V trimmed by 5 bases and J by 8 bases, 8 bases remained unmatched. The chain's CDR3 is CASRLAGYDYEQFF. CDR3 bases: TGCGCCAGCAGACTAGCGGGCTATGACTATGAGCAGTTCTTC.

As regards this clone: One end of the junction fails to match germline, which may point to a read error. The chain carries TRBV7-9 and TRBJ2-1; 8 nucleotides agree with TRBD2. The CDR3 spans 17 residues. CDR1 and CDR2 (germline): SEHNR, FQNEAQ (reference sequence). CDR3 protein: CSSSLVGREGFYNEQFF. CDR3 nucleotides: TGTTCCAGCAGCTTAGTCGGGAGGGAGGGCTTCTACAATGAGCAGTTCTTC. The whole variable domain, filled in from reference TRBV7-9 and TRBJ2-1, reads DTGVSQNPRHKITKRGQNVTFRCDPISEHNRLYWYRQTLGQGPEFLTYFQNEAQLEKSRLLSDRFSAERPKGSFSTLEIQRTEQGDSAMYLCSSSLVGREGFYNEQFFGPGTRLTVL.

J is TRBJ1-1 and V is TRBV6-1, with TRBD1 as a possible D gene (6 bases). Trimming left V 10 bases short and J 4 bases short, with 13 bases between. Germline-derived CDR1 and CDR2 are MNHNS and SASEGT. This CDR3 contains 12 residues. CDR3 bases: TGTGCCATCCACCAGGGGCCCACTGAAGCTTTCTTT. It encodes CAIHQGPTEAFF.

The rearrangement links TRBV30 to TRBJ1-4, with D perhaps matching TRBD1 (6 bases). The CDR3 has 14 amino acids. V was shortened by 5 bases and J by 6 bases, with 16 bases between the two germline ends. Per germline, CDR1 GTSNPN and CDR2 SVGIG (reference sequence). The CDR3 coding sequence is TGTGCCTGGGGAGACCAGGGGTTATATGAAAAACTGTTTTTT. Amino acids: CAWGDQGLYEKLFF.

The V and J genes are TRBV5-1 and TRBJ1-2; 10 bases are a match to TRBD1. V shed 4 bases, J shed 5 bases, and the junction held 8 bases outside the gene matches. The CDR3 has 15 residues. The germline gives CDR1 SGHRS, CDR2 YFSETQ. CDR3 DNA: TGCGCCAGCAGCATAGCCGGGACAGGGGAATATGGCTACACCTTC. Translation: CASSIAGTGEYGYTF.

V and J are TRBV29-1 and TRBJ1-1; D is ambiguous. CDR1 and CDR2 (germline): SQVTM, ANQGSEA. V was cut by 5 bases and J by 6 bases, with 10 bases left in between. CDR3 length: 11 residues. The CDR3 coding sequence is TGCAGCGTTATTCCGGGAGCTGAAGCTTTCTTT. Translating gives CSVIPGAEAFF.

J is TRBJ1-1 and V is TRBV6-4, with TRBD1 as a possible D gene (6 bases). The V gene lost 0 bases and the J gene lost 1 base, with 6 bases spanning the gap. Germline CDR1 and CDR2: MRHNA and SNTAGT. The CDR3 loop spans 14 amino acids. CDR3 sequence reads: CASSDSDRNTEAFF. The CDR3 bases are TGTGCCAGCAGTGACTCGGACAGGAACACTGAAGCTTTCTTT.

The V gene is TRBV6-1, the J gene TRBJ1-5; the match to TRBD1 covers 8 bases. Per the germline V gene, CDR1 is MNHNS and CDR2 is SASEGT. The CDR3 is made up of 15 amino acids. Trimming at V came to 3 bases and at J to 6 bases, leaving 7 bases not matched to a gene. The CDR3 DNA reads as TGTGCCAGCAGTGACCTAACAGGGGGAGGTCAGCCCCAGCATTTT. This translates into CASSDLTGGGQPQHF.

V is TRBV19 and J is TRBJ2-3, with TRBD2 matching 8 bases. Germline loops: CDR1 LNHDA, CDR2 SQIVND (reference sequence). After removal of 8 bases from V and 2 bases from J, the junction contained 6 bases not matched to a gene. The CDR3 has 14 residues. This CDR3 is CASSRGLDTDTQYF. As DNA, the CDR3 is TGTGCCAGTTCCCGGGGACTAGACACAGATACGCAGTATTTT.

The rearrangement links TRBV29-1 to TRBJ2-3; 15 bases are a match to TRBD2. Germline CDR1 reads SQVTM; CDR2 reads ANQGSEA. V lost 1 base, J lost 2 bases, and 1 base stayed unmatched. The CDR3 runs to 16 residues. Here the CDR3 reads CSVEGTSGGVTDTQYF. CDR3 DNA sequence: TGCAGCGTTGAAGGGACTAGCGGGGGGGTCACAGATACGCAGTATTTT.

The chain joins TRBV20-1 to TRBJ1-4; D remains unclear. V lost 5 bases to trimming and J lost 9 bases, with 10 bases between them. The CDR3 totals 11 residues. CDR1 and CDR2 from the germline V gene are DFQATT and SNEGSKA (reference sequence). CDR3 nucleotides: TGCAGTGCTCCCCTTTTCCAAAAACTGTTTTTT. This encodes CSAPLFQKLFF.

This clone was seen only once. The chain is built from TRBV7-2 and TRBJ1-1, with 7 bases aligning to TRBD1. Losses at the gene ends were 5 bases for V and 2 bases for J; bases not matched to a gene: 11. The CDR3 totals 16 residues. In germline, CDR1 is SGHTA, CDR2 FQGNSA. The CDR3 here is CASSRDSGIYNTEAFF. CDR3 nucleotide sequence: TGTGCCAGCAGCCGGGACAGCGGAATATATAACACTGAAGCTTTCTTT.

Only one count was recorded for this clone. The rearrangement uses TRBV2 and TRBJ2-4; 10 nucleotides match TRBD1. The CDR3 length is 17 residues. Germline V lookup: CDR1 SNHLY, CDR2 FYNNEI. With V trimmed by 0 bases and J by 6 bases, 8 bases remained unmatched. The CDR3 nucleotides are TGTGCCAGCAGTGAAGCCCGGGACAGGGGATTGGGAAACATTCAGTACTTC. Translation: CASSEARDRGLGNIQYF. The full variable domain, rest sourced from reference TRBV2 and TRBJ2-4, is EPEVTQTPSHQVTQMGQEVILRCVPISNHLYFYWYRQILGQKVEFLVSFYNNEISEKSEIFDDQFSVERPDGSNFTLKIRSTKLEDSAMYFCASSEARDRGLGNIQYFGAGTRLSVL.

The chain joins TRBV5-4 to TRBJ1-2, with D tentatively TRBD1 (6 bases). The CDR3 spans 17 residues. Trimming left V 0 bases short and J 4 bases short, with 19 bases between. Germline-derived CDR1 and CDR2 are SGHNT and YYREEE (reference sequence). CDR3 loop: CASSLGQGSLTFYGYTF. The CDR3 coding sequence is TGTGCCAGCAGCTTGGGCCAGGGGTCCCTTACCTTCTATGGCTACACCTTC. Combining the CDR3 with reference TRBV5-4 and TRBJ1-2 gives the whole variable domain ETGVTQSPTHLIKTRGQQVTLRCSSQSGHNTVSWYQQALGQGPQFIFQYYREEENGRGNFPPRFSGLQFPNYSSELNVNALELDDSALYLCASSLGQGSLTFYGYTFGSGTRLTVV.

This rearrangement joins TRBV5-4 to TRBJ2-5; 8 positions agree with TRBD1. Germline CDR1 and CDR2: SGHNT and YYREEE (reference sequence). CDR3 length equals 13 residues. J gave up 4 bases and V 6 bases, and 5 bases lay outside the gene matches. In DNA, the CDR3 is TGTGCCAGCACCGCAGGGGGCAGAGAGACCCAGTACTTC. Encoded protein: CASTAGGRETQYF.

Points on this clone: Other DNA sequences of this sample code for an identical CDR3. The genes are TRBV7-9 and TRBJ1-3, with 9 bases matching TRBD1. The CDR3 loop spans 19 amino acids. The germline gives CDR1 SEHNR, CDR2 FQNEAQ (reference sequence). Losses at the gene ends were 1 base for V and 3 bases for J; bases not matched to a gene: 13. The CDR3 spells CASSLETGFGTGFGNTIYF. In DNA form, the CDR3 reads TGTGCCAGCAGCTTAGAAACTGGTTTCGGGACAGGGTTTGGAAACACCATATATTTT.

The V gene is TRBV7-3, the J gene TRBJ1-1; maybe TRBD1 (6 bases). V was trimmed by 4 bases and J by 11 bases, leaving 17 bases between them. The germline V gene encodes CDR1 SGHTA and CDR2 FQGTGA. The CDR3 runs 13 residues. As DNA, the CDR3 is TGTGCCAGCAGCTCCCAACAGGGAGCGGAGGCTTTCTTT. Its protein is CASSSQQGAEAFF.

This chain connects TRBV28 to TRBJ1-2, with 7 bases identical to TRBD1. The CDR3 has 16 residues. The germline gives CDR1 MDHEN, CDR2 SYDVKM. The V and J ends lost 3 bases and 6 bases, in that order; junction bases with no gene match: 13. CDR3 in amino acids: CASSFLGQVFADGYTF. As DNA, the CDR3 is TGTGCCAGCAGTTTCCTCGGACAGGTCTTTGCGGATGGCTACACCTTC.

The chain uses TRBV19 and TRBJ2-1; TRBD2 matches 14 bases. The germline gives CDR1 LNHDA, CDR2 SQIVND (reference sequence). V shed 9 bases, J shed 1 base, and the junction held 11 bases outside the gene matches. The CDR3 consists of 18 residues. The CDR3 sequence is CARGDGTSGGGSYNEQFF. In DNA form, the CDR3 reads TGTGCCAGAGGGGATGGGACTAGCGGGGGAGGGTCCTACAATGAGCAGTTCTTC.

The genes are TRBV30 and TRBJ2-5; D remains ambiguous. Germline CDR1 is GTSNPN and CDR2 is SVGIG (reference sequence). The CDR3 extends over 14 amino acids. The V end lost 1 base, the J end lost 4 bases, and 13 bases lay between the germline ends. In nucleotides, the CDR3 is TGTGCCTGGAGTGGAGGCCCCCCCACAGAGACCCAGTACTTC. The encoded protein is CAWSGGPPTETQYF.

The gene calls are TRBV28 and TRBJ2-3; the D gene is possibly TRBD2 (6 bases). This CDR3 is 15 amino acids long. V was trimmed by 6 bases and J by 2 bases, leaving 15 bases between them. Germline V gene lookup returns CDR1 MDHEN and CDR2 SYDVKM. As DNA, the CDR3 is TGTGCCAGCAGCCCTTCGGGGGAGAACACAGATACGCAGTATTTT. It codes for CASSPSGENTDTQYF.

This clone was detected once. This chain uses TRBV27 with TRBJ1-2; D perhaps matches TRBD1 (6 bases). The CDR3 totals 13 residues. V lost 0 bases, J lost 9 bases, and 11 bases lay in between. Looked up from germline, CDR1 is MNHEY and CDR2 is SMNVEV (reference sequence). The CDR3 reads CASSLSGTLSYTF. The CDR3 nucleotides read TGTGCCAGCAGTTTATCCGGGACACTCAGCTACACCTTC.

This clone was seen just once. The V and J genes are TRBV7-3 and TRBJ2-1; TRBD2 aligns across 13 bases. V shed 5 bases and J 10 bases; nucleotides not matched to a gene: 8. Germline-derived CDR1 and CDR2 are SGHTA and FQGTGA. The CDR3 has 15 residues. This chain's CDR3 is CASSTGLAGVGEQFF. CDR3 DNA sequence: TGTGCCAGCAGCACAGGACTAGCGGGAGTGGGGGAGCAGTTCTTC. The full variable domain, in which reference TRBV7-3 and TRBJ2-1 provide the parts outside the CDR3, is GAGVSQTPSNKVTEKGKYVELRCDPISGHTALYWYRQSLGQGPEFLIYFQGTGAADDSGLPNDRFFAVRPEGSVSTLKIQRTERGDSAVYLCASSTGLAGVGEQFFGPGTRLTVL.

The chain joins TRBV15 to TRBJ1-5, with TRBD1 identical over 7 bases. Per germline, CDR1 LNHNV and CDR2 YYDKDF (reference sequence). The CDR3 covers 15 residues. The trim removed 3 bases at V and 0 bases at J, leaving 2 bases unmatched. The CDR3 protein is CATSSRTGSNQPQHF. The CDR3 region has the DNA TGTGCCACCAGCAGCAGGACAGGTAGCAATCAGCCCCAGCATTTT.

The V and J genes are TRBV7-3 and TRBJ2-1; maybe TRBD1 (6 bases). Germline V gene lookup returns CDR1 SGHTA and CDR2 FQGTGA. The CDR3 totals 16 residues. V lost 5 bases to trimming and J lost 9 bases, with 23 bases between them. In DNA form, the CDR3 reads TGTGCCAGCAGCCTCTCCGGGACAAGATCGCCAGGTGAGCAGTTCTTC. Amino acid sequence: CASSLSGTRSPGEQFF.

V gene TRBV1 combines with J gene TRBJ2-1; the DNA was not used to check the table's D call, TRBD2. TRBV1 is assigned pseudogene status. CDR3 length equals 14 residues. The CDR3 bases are TGCAAACTGAGGGGGGAGGGCTCAACTAATGAGCAGTTCTTC. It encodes CKLRGEGSTNEQFF.